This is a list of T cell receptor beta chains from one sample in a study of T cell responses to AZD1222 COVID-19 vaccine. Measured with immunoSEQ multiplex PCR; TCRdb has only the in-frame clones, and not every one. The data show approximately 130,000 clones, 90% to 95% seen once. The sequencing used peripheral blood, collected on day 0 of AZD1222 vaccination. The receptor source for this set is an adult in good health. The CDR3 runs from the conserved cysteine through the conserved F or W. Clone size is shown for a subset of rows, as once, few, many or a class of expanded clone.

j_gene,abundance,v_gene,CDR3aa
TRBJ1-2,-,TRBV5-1,CASSSPNTTQAYYGYTF
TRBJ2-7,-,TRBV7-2,CASSLSAYEQYF
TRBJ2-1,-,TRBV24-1,CATSGGGLVYRNEQFF
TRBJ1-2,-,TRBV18,CASSLGQGGNYGYTF
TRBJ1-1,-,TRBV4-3,CASSQDRGTGEAFF
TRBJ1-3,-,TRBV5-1,CASSLAWGLDRVGNTIYF
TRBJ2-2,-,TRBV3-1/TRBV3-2,CASSQSLNTGELFF
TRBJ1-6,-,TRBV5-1,CASSVRGGNSPLHF
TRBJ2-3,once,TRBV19,CASSMRTSGGPHTDTQYF
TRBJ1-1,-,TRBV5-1,CASKLDRLNTEAFF
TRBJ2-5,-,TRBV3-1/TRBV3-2,CASSQDWRQETQYF
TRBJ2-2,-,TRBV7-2,CASSSDRVAGELFF
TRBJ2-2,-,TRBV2,CASRTNRLAGDRELFF
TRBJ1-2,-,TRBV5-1,CASSLDRGREGYTF
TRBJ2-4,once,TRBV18,CASSPGGSGKNIQYF
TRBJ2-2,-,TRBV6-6,CASSYGTQAGELFF
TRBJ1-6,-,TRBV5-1,CASSIQDRGQSPLHF
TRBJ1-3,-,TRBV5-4,CASSTSRQGEGNTIYF
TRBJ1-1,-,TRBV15,CATSRRNTEAFF
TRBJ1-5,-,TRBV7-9,CASSSQGSYQPQHF
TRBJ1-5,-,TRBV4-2,CASSQESPDQPQHF
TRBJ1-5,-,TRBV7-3,CASSFKRQWAYSNQPQHF
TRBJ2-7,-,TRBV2,CASSEGGGTSAYEQYF
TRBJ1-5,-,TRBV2,CVGAKGRGYNQPQHF
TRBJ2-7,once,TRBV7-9,CASSSPGLAGVNEQYF
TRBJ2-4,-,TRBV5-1,CASSLWDGKNIQYF
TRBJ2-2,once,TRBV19,CASSRGLAGVNTGELFF
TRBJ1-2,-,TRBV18,CASSPGRDRGDYGYTF
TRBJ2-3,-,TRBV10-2,CATLPGSGSVDTQYF